These T cell receptor beta chains were read from a single sample in a study of shared clonotypes between healthy human individuals. Sequenced by immunoSEQ multiplex PCR; TCRdb stores in-frame clones only, minus some. This table holds nearly 1 million clones, more than 75% found once. Specimen: memory CD4+ T cells sorted from blood. These TCRs come from a man aged 18 to 29 in good health. Each CDR3 is given with its conserved first and last residue. The D gene is left open where the match is weak. Clone size appears in some rows only: once, few, many, or a class for an expanded clone.

.	TRBV6-1	.	TRBJ1-5	TGTGCCAGCAGTGGGAGGGGTAGCAATCAGCCCCAGCATTTT	CASSGRGSNQPQHF
.	TRBV6-6	TRBD1	TRBJ1-5	TGTGCCAGCAGCCTTCGGGACAGTAATCAGCCCCAGCATTTT	CASSLRDSNQPQHF
many	TRBV5-1	.	TRBJ2-2	TGCGCCAGCAGCTTAGACGGTAACACCGGGGAGCTGTTTTTT	CASSLDGNTGELFF
.	TRBV4-3	.	TRBJ1-3	TGCGCCAGCAGCCGTCGAACTGGAAACACCATATATTTT	CASSRRTGNTIYF
.	TRBV4-3	.	TRBJ2-6	TGCGCCAGCAGCCAAGATCTCGGGGCCGGCGCCAACGTCCTGACTTTC	CASSQDLGAGANVLTF
.	TRBV11-2	.	TRBJ1-3	TGTGCCAGCAGCTTAGGATATGGCTCTGGAAACACCATATATTTT	CASSLGYGSGNTIYF
.	TRBV30	.	TRBJ2-7	TGTGCCTGGCAAGACTCCTACGAGCAGTACTTC	CAWQDSYEQYF
many	TRBV25-1	TRBD2	TRBJ2-7	TGTGCCAGCAGAAAGCCGGGAGGCTCCTACGAGCAGTACTTC	CASRKPGGSYEQYF
once	TRBV28	.	TRBJ2-1	TGTGCCAGCAGCCCTCTCCTCCAGGGGGGGTTCTTC	CASSPLLQGGFF
.	TRBV5-6	TRBD2	TRBJ2-5	TGTGCCAGCAGCTTCCATAGCGGGGCGATTCAAGAGACCCAGTACTTC	CASSFHSGAIQETQYF
once	TRBV7-2	.	TRBJ1-1	TGTGCCAGCAGTCCCGTTGGGGGGCGGGAAACTGAAGCTTTCTTT	CASSPVGGRETEAFF
.	TRBV11-2	TRBD2	TRBJ2-2	TGTGCCAGCAGCCCTAGAGCGGGGACGAACACCGGGGAGCTGTTTTTT	CASSPRAGTNTGELFF
once	TRBV28	.	TRBJ1-3	TGTGCCAGCAGTCTACCTCAGGGATGGGGAAACACCATATATTTT	CASSLPQGWGNTIYF
.	TRBV9	.	TRBJ2-5	TGTGCCAGCTCGAGGGAGGAGACCCAGTACTTC	CASSREETQYF
.	TRBV5-6	TRBD1	TRBJ2-3	TGTGCCAGCAAGCCGACAGGGAGCACAGATACGCAGTATTTT	CASKPTGSTDTQYF
.	TRBV7-9	.	TRBJ2-1	TGTGCCAGCAGCTTCTTAGCTCGGGGTTCCTACAATGAGCAGTTCTTC	CASSFLARGSYNEQFF
.	TRBV15	.	TRBJ2-7	TGTGCCACCAGCAGATCCACAGGGAGCGAGCAGTACTTC	CATSRSTGSEQYF
.	TRBV5-1	.	TRBJ2-5	TGCGCCAGCGTCAGTCGCTCCTCCCAAGAGACCCAGTACTTC	CASVSRSSQETQYF
few	TRBV30	.	TRBJ2-3	TGTGCCTGGAGTGTTGGGGATATGACAGATACGCAGTATTTT	CAWSVGDMTDTQYF
few	TRBV30	.	TRBJ1-2	TGTGCCTGGAGTGTACGTGCAGGGGTGGGCTATGGCTACACCTTC	CAWSVRAGVGYGYTF